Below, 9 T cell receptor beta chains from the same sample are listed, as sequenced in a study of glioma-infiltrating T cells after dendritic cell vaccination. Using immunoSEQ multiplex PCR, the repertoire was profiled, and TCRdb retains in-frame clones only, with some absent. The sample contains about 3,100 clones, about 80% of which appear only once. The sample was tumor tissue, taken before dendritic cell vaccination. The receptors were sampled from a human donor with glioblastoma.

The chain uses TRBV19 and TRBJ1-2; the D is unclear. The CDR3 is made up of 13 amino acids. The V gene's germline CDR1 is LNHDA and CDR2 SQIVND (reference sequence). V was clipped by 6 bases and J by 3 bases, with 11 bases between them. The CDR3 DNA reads TGTGCCAGTAGGAGCGTGAACGACTATGGCTACACCTTC. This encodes CASRSVNDYGYTF.

The CDR3 DNA sequence: TGTGCCAGCAGCCAAGTCTACAGCGGGGAGCTGTTTTTT. Its protein is CASSQVYSGELFF. The J gene is TRBJ2-2, the V gene TRBV4-2, with D unresolved. The ends were cut back, 1 base at V and 7 bases at J, with 7 bases in the middle. In germline, CDR1 is LGHNA, CDR2 YNFKEQ. The CDR3 is 13 amino acids.

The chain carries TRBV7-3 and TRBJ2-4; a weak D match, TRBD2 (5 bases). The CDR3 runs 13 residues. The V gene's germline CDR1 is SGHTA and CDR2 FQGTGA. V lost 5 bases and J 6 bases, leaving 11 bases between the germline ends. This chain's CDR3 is CASSPNRGNIQYF. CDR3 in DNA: TGTGCCAGCAGCCCCAACCGGGGAAACATTCAGTACTTC.

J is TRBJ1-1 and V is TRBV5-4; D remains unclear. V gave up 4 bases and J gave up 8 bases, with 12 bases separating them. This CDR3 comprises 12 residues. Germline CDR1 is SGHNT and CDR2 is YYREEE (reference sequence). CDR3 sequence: CASSPGPFEAFF. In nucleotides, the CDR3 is TGTGCCAGCAGCCCGGGTCCGTTCGAAGCTTTCTTT. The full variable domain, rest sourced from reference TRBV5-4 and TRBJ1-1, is ETGVTQSPTHLIKTRGQQVTLRCSSQSGHNTVSWYQQALGQGPQFIFQYYREEENGRGNFPPRFSGLQFPNYSSELNVNALELDDSALYLCASSPGPFEAFFGQGTRLTVV.

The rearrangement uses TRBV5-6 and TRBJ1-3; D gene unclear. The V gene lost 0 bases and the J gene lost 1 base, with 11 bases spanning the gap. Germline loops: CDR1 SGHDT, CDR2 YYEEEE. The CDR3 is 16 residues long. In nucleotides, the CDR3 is TGTGCCAGCAGCTTGGGCCCCCCCGCGTCTGGAAACACCATATATTTT. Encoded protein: CASSLGPPASGNTIYF.

The CDR3 loop is CASSVFWGEPGNTIYF. The DNA of the CDR3 is TGTGCCAGCAGCGTATTTTGGGGGGAGCCTGGAAACACCATATATTTT. The chain is built from TRBV9 and TRBJ1-3; weak D call: TRBD1 (5 bases). The germline V gene has CDR1 SGDLS and CDR2 YYNGEE. The CDR3 sequence is 16 residues long. The V end lost 1 base, the J end lost 2 bases, and 13 bases lay between the germline ends.

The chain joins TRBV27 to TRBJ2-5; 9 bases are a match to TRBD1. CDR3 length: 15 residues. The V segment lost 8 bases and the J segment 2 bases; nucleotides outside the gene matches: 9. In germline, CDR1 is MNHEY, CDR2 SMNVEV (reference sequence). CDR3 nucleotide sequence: TGTGCCAGCGCGTCAGGACAGGGGATTCAAGAGACCCAGTACTTC. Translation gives CASASGQGIQETQYF.

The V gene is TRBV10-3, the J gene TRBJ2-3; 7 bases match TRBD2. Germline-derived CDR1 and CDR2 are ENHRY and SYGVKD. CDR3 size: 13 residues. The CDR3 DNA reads TGTGCTGCTCGGGGGGAGGTTGCAGATACGCAGTATTTT. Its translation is CAARGEVADTQYF.

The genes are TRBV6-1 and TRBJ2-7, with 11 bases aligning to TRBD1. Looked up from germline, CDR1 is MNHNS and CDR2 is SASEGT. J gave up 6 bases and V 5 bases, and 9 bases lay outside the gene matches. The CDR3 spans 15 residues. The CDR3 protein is CASSLSGQGASEQYF. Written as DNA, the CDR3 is TGTGCCAGCAGTTTGTCCGGACAGGGGGCCTCCGAGCAGTACTTC.